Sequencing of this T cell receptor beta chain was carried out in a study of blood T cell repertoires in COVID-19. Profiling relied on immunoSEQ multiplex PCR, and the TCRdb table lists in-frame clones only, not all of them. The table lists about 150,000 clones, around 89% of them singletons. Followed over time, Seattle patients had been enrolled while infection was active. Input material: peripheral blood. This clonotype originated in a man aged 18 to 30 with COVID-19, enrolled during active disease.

The CDR3 nucleotides are TGTGCCAGCAGGGGGGCGCCAGGGGGCCACCAGCCCCAGCATTTT. This translates into CASRGAPGGHQPQHF. The V call is TRBV27, the J call TRBJ1-5, with 8 bases aligning to TRBD1. The CDR3 sequence is 15 residues long. The trim removed 6 bases at V and 7 bases at J, leaving 11 bases unmatched. In germline, CDR1 is MNHEY, CDR2 SMNVEV (reference sequence).